This T cell receptor beta chain originates from a study of shared clonotypes between healthy human individuals (dated by TCRdb to 2018 to 2020). Broadly, across the study: Three men and two women, aged 18 to 49 years, made up the cohort. Different laboratories and diverse techniques were used to prepare libraries and sequence TCR repertoires, to increase sequencing depth and limit assay-specific biases. Leukapheresis yielded between about 0.8 and 9.5 billion PBMCs per donor. Blood TCR repertoires of several healthy adults were deeply sequenced to estimate repertoire size and the extent of clonotype sharing between individuals. For each donor, CD4 naive and CD4 memory were each given three plates, CD8 naive was given two plates, and CD8 memory was given one plate. The paper as a whole reports these results and caveats: Compared with non-shared clonotypes, clonotypes shared by all four sorted-subset donors had higher generation probabilities. Based on pairwise subsampling, the degree of clonotype sharing among donors was expected to be affected by sequencing depth. Estimated clonotype richness was generally larger for naive than for memory subsets. Sampling was limited to blood, and TCR repertoires in tissue likely differ from TCR repertoires in blood. Around 5% of naive CD4, 3.5% of naive CD8, around 2.3% of memory CD4, and approximately 0.39% of memory CD8 clonotypes were shared across a few donors. Even with the large sequencing depth, rarefaction of the sorted-subset datasets indicated that sequencing was incomplete. The small number of donors limited the genetic and exposure-history diversity represented.

Using the deep immunoSEQ assay, multiplex PCR amplified TCR CDR3 regions from genomic DNA. Extracted genomic DNA from each cell subset was distributed evenly across all wells of several immunoSEQ 96-well plates, and each plate was treated as a replicate. For sorted subsets, around 200 ng genomic DNA, equal to tens of thousands of T cell genomes, was loaded into each replicate PCR. Purified libraries were measured with a Qubit 3.0 fluorometer, size-checked on a Bioanalyzer 2100, and measured again with the KAPA Library Quantification kit. A separate single-read 150-cycle Illumina NextSeq 550 flow cell was used to sequence each immunoSEQ 96-well plate. As for the original processing: Because the immunoSEQ output held only junctional sequences and lacked quality scores, the filtering could not match the filtering applied to full-length reads. Sequences were annotated with PyIR, a Python wrapper for IgBLAST v1.9, and V/J genes and CDR3 were assigned using IMGT germline references. Any read was removed if the V/J assignment was weak (E-value above 1e-6), the CDR3 was missing, or the read contained stop codons, out-of-frame junctions, or ambiguous translated residues. A V3J clonotype was defined by an identical inferred V gene, J gene, and CDR3 amino acid sequence. Percentage overlap between repertoires was calculated by dividing the number of shared unique clonotypes by the size of the smaller repertoire. Richness of each repertoire was evaluated using RTK rarefaction, the Chao1 estimator, and Recon v2.1 estimates of unobserved clonotypes. Generation probabilities were computed with OLGA for all TCRbeta clonotypes obtained by the gDNA method from several donors. In TCRdb, the immuneACCESS table is reduced to in-frame sequences with V and J assigned. These tables do not hold every clone; where another copy was compared, an unresolved V gene accounts for under half, and the others remain unexplained. V and J calls and clone size are those listed in that table; D and trimming were worked out from the DNA. The sample contains over a million clones, approximately 80% of them found a single time. The ten most abundant clones make up roughly 0.61% of the sample.

Comment on this clone: There is no known antigen for this receptor. No qualities accompany the bases; no much larger clone lies one base away.

V lost 6 bases and J lost 0 bases; the stretch between them is 14 bases long. From the cysteine up to the phenylalanine, the CDR3 has a length of 15 residues. Only the CDR3 DNA stays, 45 bases, in frame from base 1. CDR1 is given as MNHNY and CDR2 as SVGAGI, both from the germline V gene (reference sequence). Healthy HIV-negative adults with no recently reported acute infections or vaccinations were included as donors. Only Caucasian adults living in Nashville, Tennessee, USA were represented among the donors. CD4+ T cells were enriched by magnetic negative selection; naive cells were then positively selected on CD45RA, and the negative fraction formed the memory subset. Blood was obtained by leukapheresis, after which PBMCs were separated by Ficoll-Histopaque density gradient centrifugation and cryopreserved in liquid nitrogen vapor phase. Analytical flow cytometry was used to check the purity and quantity of each magnetically sorted T cell population. Each sorted fraction had its genomic DNA isolated and then quantified by UV absorbance on a Nanodrop 2000c.

This receptor was obtained from a man aged 18 to 30 in good health. Some clones in this sample may be carry-over from other donors' samples. Material for sequencing was memory CD4+ T cells from PBMCs. The label giving this sample's cell subset or site can be read as: CD45RA-negative fraction. The chain is assembled from TRBV6-6 and TRBJ1-1, with the D segment identity uncertain. The encoded CDR3 is CASSDGWRVNTEAFF. DNA sequence: TGTGCCAGCAGCGACGGTTGGAGGGTGAACACTGAAGCTTTCTTT.